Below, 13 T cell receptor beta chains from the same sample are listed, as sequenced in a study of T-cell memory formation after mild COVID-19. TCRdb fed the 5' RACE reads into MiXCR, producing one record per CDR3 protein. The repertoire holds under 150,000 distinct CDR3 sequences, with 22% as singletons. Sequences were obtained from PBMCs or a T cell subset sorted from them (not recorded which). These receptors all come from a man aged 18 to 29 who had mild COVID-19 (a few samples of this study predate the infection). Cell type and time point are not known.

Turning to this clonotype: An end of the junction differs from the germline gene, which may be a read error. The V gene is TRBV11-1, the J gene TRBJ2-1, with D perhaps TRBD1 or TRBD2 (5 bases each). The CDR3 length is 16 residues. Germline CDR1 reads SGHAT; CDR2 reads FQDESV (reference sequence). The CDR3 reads CASSLLRGSNYNEQFF. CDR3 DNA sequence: TGCGCCAGCAGCTTGCTACGGGGCAGTAACTACAATGAGCAGTTCTTC. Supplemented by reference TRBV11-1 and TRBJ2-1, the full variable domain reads EAEVAQSPRYKITEKSQAVAFWCDPISGHATLYWYRQILGQGPELLVQFQDESVVDDSQLPKDRFSAERLKGVDSTLKIQPAELGDSAMYLCASSLLRGSNYNEQFFGPGTRLTVL.

CDR3 region: CASSTGLGYEQYF. In DNA form, the CDR3 reads TGTGCCTCCTCGACAGGGCTCGGCTACGAGCAGTACTTC. This chain joins TRBV19 and TRBJ2-7, with 7 bases identical to TRBD1. The CDR3 is 13 residues long. The V segment lost 11 bases and the J segment 3 bases; nucleotides outside the gene matches: 10. Germline V gene data show CDR1 as LNHDA and CDR2 as SQIVND (reference sequence).

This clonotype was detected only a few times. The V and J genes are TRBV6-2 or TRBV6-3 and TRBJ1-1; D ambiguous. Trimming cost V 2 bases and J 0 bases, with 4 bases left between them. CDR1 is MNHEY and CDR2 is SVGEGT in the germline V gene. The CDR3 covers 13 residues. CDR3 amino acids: CASSYTLNTEAFF. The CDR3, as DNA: TGTGCCAGCAGTTACACCTTGAACACTGAAGCTTTCTTT.

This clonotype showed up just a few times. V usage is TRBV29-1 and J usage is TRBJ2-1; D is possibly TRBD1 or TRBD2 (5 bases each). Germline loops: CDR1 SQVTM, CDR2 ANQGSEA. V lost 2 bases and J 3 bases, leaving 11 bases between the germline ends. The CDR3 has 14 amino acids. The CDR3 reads CSVEWGNHYNEQFF. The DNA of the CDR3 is TGCAGCGTTGAATGGGGGAACCACTACAATGAGCAGTTCTTC.

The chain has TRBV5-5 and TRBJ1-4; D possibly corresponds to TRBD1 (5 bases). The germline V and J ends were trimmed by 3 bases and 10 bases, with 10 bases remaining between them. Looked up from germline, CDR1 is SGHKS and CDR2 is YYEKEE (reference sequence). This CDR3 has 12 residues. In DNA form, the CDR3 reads TGTGCCAGCAGCTGGTTTGGGGGAAAACTGTTTTTT. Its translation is CASSWFGGKLFF.

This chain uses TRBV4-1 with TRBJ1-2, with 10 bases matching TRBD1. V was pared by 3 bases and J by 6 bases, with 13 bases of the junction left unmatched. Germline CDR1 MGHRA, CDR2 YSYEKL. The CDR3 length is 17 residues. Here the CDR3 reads CASSQAPGTGESDGYTF. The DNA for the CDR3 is TGCGCCAGCAGCCAGGCTCCCGGGACAGGGGAGAGTGATGGCTACACCTTC.

Here the CDR3 DNA reads TGTGCCATCAGAGCACTAGCGGGGAATGAGCAGTTCTTC. Protein sequence: CAIRALAGNEQFF. The genes are TRBV10-3 and TRBJ2-1; 10 bases map to TRBD2. This CDR3 has 13 residues. Germline CDR1 and CDR2: ENHRY and SYGVKD. With 6 bases clipped from V and 7 bases from J, the junction kept 3 bases outside the gene matches.

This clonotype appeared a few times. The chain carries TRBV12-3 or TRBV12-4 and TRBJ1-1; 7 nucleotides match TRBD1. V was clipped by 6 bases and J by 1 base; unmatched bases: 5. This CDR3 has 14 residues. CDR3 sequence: CASSPRTGNTEAFF. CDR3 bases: TGTGCCAGCAGCCCACGGACAGGGAACACTGAAGCTTTCTTT.

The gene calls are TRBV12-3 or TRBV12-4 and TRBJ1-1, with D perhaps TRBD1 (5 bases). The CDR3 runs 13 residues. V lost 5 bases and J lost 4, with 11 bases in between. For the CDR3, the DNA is TGTGCCAGCAGTGCCGGTGGGGCCACTGAAGCTTTCTTT. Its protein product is CASSAGGATEAFF.

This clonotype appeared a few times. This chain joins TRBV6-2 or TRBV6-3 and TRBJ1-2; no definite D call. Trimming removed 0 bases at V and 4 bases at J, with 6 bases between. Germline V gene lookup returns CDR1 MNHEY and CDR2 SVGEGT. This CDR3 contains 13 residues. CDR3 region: CASSYSLSYGYTF. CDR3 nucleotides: TGTGCCAGCAGTTACTCGTTATCCTATGGCTACACCTTC.

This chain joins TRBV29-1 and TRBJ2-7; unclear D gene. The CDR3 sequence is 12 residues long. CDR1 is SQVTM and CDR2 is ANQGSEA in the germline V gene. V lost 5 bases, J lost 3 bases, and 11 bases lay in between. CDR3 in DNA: TGCAGCGTTCGGCAAAACCTCTACGAGCAGTACTTC. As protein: CSVRQNLYEQYF.

This CDR3 is CASSPFRTAREQYV. The CDR3 coding sequence is TGTGCCAGCTCACCCTTCCGGACGGCGAGGGAGCAGTACGTC. This rearrangement joins TRBV18 to TRBJ2-7; D not resolved. Germline V CDR1 and CDR2: KGHSH, LQKENI. The CDR3 is 14 residues long. V was cut by 3 bases and J by 7 bases, with 16 bases left in between.

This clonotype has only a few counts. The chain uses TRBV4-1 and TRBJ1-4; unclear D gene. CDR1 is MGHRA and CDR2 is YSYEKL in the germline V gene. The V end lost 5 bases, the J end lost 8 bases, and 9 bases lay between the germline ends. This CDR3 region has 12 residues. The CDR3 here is CASSTTSEKLFF. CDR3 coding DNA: TGCGCCAGCAGCACGACATCCGAAAAACTGTTTTTT.